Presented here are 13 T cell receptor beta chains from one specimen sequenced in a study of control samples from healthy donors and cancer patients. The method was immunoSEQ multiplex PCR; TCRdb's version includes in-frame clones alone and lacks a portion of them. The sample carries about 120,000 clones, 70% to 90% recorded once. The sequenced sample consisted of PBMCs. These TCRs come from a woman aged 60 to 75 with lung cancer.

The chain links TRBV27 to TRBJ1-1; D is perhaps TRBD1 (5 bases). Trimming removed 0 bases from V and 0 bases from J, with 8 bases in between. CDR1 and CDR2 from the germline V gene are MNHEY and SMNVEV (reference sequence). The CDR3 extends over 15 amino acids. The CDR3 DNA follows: TGTGCCAGCAGTTTATCCCCGGGGGTGAACACTGAAGCTTTCTTT. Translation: CASSLSPGVNTEAFF.

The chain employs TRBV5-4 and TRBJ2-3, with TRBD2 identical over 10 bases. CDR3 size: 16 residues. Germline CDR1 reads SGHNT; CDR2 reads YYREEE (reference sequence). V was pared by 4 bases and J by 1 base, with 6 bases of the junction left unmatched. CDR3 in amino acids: CASSRRTSGRTDTQYF. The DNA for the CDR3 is TGTGCCAGCAGCCGTCGGACTAGCGGCCGCACAGATACGCAGTATTTT.

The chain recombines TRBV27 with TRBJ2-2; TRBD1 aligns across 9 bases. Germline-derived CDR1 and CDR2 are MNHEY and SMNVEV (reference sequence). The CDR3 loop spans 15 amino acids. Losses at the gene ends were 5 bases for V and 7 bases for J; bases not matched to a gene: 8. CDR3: CASSIGTGKIGELFF. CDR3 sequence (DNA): TGTGCCAGCAGTATCGGGACAGGGAAGATCGGGGAGCTGTTTTTT.

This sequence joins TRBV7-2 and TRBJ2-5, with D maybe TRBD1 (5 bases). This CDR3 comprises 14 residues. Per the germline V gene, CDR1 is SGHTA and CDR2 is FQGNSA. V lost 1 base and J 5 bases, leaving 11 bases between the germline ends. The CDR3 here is CASSLVQASETQYF. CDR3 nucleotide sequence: TGTGCCAGCAGCTTAGTACAGGCCTCTGAGACCCAGTACTTC.

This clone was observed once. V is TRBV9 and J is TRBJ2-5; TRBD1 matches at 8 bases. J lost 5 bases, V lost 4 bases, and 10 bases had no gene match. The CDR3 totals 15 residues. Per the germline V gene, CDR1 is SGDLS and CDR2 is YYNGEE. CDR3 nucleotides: TGTGCCAGCAGCTTCTCGACAGGGGTCAGGGAGACCCAGTACTTC. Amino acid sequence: CASSFSTGVRETQYF.

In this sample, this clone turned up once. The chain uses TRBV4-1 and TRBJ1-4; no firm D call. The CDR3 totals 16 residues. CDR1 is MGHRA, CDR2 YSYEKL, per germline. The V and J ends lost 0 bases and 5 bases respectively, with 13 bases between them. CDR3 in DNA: TGCGCCAGCAGCCAAGAAAGGGTCGCTGAAAATGAAAAACTGTTTTTT. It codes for CASSQERVAENEKLFF.

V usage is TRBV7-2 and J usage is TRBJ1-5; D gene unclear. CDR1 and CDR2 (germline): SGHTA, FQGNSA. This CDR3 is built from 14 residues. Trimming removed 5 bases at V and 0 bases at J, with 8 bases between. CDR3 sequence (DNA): TGTGCCAGCAGCCCCTACAGTAGCAATCAGCCCCAGCATTTT. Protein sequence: CASSPYSSNQPQHF.

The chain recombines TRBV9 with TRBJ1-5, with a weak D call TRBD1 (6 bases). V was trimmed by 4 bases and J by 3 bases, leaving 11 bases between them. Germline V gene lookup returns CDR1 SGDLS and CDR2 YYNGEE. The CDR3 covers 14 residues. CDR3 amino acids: CASSPRDINQPQHF. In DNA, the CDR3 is TGTGCCAGCAGCCCCCGGGACATCAATCAGCCCCAGCATTTT.

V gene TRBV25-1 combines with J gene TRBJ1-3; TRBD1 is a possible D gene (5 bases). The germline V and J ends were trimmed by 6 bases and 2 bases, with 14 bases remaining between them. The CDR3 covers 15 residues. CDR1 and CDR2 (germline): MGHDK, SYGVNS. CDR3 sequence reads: CASSLSGSPGNTIYF. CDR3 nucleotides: TGTGCCAGCAGCCTTTCAGGGAGTCCTGGAAACACCATATATTTT. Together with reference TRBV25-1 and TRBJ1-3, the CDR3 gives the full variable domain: EADIYQTPRYLVIGTGKKITLECSQTMGHDKMYWYQQDPGMELHLIHYSYGVNSTEKGDLSSESTVSRIRTEHFPLTLESARPSHTSQYLCASSLSGSPGNTIYFGEGSWLTVV.

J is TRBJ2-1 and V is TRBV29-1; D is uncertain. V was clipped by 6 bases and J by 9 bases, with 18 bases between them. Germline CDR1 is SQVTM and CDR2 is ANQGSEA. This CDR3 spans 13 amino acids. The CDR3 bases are TGCAGCGTCGCCCACCCCCCGCGAGGTGAGCAGTTCTTC. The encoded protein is CSVAHPPRGEQFF.

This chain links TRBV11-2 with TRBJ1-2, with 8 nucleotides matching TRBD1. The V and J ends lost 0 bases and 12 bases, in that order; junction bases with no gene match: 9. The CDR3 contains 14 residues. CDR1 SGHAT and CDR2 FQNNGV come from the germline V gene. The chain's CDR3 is CASSLEWTGLVNTF. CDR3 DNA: TGTGCCAGCAGCTTAGAATGGACAGGGTTGGTGAACACCTTC.

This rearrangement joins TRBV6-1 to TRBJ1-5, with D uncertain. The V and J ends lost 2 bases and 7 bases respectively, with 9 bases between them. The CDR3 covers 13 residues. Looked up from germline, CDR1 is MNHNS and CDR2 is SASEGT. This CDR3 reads CASSEKPGQPQHF. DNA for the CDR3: TGTGCCAGCAGTGAAAAACCGGGACAGCCCCAGCATTTT.

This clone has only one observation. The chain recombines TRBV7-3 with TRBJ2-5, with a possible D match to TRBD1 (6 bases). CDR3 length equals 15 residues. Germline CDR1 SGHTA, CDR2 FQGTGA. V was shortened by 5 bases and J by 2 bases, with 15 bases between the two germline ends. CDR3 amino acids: CASSRDGQYQETQYF. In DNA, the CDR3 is TGTGCCAGCAGCAGAGATGGACAGTATCAAGAGACCCAGTACTTC.